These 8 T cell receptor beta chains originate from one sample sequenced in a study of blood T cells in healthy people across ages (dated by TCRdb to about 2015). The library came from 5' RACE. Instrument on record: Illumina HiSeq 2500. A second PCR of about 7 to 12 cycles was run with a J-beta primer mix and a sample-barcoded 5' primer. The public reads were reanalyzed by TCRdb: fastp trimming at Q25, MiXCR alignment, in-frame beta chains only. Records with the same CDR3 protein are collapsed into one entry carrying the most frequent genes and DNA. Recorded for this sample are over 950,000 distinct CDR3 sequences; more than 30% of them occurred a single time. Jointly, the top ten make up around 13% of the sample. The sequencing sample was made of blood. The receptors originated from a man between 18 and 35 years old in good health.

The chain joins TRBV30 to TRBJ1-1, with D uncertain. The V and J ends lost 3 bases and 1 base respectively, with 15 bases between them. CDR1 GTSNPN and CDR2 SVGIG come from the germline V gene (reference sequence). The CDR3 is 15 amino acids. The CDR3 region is CAWSHYRIRNTEAFF. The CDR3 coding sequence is TGTGCCTGGAGCCATTACAGAATCCGGAACACTGAAGCTTTCTTT.

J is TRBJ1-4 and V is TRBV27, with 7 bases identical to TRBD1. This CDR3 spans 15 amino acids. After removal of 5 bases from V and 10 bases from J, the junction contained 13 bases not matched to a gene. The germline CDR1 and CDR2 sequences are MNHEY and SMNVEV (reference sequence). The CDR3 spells CASSPRDSSVRKLFF. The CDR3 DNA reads TGTGCCAGCAGTCCGCGGGACAGCTCAGTCCGAAAACTGTTTTTT.

The DNA of the CDR3 is TGCGCCAGCAGCTTGGGAAACCCTGGGTCCGATGGCTACACCTTC. Translation: CASSLGNPGSDGYTF. The V gene is TRBV5-1, the J gene TRBJ1-2; D is uncertain. The CDR3 is 15 amino acids. Germline CDR1 is SGHRS and CDR2 is YFSETQ. Trimming shortened V by 0 bases and J by 6 bases, and 15 bases separated the two germline ends.

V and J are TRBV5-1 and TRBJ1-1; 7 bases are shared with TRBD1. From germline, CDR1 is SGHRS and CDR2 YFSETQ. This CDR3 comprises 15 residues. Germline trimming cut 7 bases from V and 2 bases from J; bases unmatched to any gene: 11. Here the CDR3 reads CASFGPGTVNTEAFF. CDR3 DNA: TGCGCCAGCTTCGGTCCGGGGACAGTCAACACTGAAGCTTTCTTT. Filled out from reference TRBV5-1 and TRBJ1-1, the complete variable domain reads KAGVTQTPRYLIKTRGQQVTLSCSPISGHRSVSWYQQTPGQGLQFLFEYFSETQRNKGNFPGRFSGRQFSNSRSEMNVSTLELGDSALYLCASFGPGTVNTEAFFGQGTRLTVV.

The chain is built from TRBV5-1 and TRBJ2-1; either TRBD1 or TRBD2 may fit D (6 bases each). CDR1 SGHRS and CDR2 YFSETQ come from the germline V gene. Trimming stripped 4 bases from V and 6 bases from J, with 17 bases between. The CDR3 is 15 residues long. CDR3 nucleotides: TGCGCCAGCAGCCAAGACGACGGAGGGGGCAATGAGCAGTTCTTC. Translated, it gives CASSQDDGGGNEQFF.

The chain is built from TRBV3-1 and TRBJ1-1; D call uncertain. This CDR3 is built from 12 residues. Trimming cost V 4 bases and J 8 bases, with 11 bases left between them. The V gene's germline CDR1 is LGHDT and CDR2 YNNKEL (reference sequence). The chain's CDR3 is CASSPGRSEAFF. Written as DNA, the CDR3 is TGTGCCAGCAGCCCCGGGAGGTCAGAAGCTTTCTTT.

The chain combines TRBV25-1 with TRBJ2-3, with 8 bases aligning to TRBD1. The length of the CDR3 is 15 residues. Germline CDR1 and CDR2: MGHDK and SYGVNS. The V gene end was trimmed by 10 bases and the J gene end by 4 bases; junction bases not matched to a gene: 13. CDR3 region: CATEPRGRFADTQYF. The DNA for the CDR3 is TGTGCCACCGAGCCCAGGGGGCGATTCGCAGATACGCAGTATTTT.

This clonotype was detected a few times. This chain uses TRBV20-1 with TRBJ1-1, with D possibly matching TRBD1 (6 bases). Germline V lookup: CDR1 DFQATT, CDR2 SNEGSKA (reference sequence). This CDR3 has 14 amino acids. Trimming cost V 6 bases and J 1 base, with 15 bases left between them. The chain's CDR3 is CSAFSDSPNTEAFF. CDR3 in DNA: TGCAGTGCCTTCTCGGACAGCCCGAACACTGAAGCTTTCTTT.